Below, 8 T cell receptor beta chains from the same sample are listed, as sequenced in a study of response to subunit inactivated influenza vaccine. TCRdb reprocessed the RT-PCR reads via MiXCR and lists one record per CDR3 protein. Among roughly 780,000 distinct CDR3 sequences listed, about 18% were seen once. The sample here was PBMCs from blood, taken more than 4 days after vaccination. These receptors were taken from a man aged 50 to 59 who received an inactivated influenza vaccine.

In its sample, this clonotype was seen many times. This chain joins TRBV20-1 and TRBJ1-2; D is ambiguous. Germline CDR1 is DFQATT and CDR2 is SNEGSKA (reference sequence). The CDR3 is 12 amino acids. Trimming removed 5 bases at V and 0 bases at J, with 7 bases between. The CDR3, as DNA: TGCAGTGCTCCACCTCCTAACTATGGCTACACCTTC. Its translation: CSAPPPNYGYTF.

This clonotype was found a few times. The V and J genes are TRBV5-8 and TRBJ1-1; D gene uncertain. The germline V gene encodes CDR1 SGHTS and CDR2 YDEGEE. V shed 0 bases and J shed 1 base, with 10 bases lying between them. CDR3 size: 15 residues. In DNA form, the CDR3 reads TGTGCCAGCAGCTTGGGCGTAACTAAGAACACTGAAGCTTTCTTT. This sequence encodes CASSLGVTKNTEAFF.

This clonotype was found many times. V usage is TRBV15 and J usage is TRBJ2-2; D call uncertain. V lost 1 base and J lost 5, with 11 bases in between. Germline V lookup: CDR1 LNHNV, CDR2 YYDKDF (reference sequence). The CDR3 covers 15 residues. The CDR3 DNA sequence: TGTGCCACCAGCAGAGCGGTAATGCGGACCGGGGAGCTGTTTTTT. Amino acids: CATSRAVMRTGELFF.

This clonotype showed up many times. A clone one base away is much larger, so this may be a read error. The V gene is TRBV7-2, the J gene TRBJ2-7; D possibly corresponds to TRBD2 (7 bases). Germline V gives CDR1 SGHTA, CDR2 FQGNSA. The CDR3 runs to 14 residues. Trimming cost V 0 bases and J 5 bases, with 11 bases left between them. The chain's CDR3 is CASSLAGGLDEQYF. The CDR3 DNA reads TGTGCCAGCAGCTTAGCGGGGGGGCTTGACGAGCAGTACTTC. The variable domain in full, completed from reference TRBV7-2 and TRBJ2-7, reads GAGVSQSPSNKVTEKGKDVELRCDPISGHTALYWYRQSLGQGLEFLIYFQGNSAPDKSGLPSDRFSAERTGGSVSTLTIQRTQQEDSAVYLCASSLAGGLDEQYFGPGTRLTVT.

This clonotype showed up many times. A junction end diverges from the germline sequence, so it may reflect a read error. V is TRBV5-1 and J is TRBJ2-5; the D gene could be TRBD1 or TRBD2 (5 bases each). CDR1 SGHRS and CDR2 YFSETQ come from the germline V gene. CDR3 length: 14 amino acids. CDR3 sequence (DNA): TGTGCTAGCAGCTTAGACCGGGGCGGGGAGACCCAGTACTTC. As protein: CASSLDRGGETQYF.

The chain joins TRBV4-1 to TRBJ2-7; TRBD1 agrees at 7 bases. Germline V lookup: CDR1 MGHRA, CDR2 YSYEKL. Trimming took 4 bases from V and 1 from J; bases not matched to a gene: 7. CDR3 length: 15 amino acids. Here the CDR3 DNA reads TGCGCCAGCAGCCGGACCGGGACAGCTTCCTACGAGCAGTACTTC. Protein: CASSRTGTASYEQYF.

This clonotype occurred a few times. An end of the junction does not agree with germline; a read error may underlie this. The CDR3 sequence: CSVEGQMNTEAFF. The CDR3, as DNA: TGCAGCGTGGAAGGACAGATGAACACTGAAGCTTTCTTT. The rearrangement links TRBV29-1 to TRBJ1-1; possible D gene TRBD1, 6 bases. The CDR3 is 13 residues long. CDR1 and CDR2 (germline): SQVTM, ANQGSEA.

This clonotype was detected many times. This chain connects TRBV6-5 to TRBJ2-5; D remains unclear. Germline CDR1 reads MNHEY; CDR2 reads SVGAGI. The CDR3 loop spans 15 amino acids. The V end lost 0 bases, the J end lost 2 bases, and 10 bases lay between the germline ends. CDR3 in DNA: TGTGCCAGCAGTTACTCGAACGGGCCGCAAGAGACCCAGTACTTC. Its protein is CASSYSNGPQETQYF.